A selection of T cell receptor beta chains follows, all from one sample in a study of T-cell reconstitution after alpha-beta-depleted transplantation in children. MiXCR, run by TCRdb on the PCR reads, gives a single entry per CDR3 protein. The sample has some 460,000 distinct CDR3 sequences, 15% to 20% seen once; the top ten hold roughly 29%. This specimen was PBMCs, mostly from graft donor cells, taken 360 days after TCRalphabeta/CD19-depleted stem cell transplant. The receptors come from a boy in the first two years of life who had a stem cell transplant for Wiskott-Aldrich syndrome, so the T cells may come from the graft donor. CDR3s include the opening cysteine and the closing phenylalanine or tryptophan. A D gene is named only where the DNA matches it firmly. Rows give clone size only sometimes, using once, few, many, or a class for an expanded clone.

abundance | j_gene | d_gene | v_gene | CDR3nt | CDR3aa
- | TRBJ2-2 | - | TRBV19 | TGTGCCAGTCCCCGACCTATTAACACCGGGGAGCTGTTTTTT | CASPRPINTGELFF
- | TRBJ2-1 | TRBD1 | TRBV29-1 | TGCAGCGCCACGGGACAGGGGAACCCAACCTCCTACAATGAGCAGTTCTTC | CSATGQGNPTSYNEQFF
few | TRBJ2-7 | - | TRBV3-1 | TGTGCCAGCAGCCAACGCTCTCACTACGAGCAGTACTTC | CASSQRSHYEQYF
few | TRBJ2-1 | - | TRBV5-6 | TGTGCCAGCAGCTCGCGGGGCCCGCAGTTCTTC | CASSSRGPQFF
- | TRBJ1-2 | - | TRBV5-6 | TGTGCCAGCAGCTTACCACGGACAGCCTATGGCTACACCTTC | CASSLPRTAYGYTF
- | TRBJ2-5 | TRBD1 | TRBV5-1 | TGCGCCAGCAGCGCAGGGGGCCCCCCACAAGAGACCCAGTACTTC | CASSAGGPPQETQYF
few | TRBJ2-7 | - | TRBV6-2/TRBV6-3 | TGTGCCAGCAGTTACCCAGCCCCGGACCGCTACGAGCAGTACTTC | CASSYPAPDRYEQYF
- | TRBJ2-7 | - | TRBV12-3/TRBV12-4 | TGTGCCAGCAGTTTAACGCGGGGCTACGAGCAGTACTTC | CASSLTRGYEQYF
- | TRBJ2-7 | TRBD2 | TRBV12-3/TRBV12-4 | TGTGCCAGCAGTTTTACCCAGAGCGGGAGGGTACACTTC | CASSFTQSGRVHF
few | TRBJ2-1 | TRBD1 | TRBV4-3 | TGCGCCAGCAGCCCGCGGACAGGGAATGGACACAATGAGCAGTTCTTC | CASSPRTGNGHNEQFF